Below are 20 T cell receptor beta chains sequenced from a single sample in a study of identical twins. TCRdb passed the 5' RACE reads through MiXCR, listing each CDR3 protein once. The sample includes about 480,000 distinct CDR3 sequences, 12% to 15% of them seen just once. The same data also went into a second study, on yellow fever vaccine responses in identical twins.

Sequencing used CD4+ T cells sorted from blood. These receptors all come from a woman aged 18 to 35 in good health.

This clonotype has a handful of counts. This sequence joins TRBV5-1 and TRBJ1-6, with TRBD1 as a possible D gene (6 bases). Trimming shortened V by 1 base and J by 10 bases, and 12 bases separated the two germline ends. CDR1 and CDR2 from the germline V gene are SGHRS and YFSETQ. The CDR3 sequence is 14 residues long. CDR3 amino acids: CASSLNRERSPLHF. The CDR3 DNA reads as TGCGCCAGCAGCTTGAACAGGGAGAGATCACCCCTCCACTTT.

As DNA, the CDR3 is TGTGCCAGCAGCGTAAGGAGCACCGGGGAGCTGTTTTTT. Amino acids: CASSVRSTGELFF. The rearrangement links TRBV9 to TRBJ2-2; D ambiguous. This CDR3 contains 13 residues. CDR1 is SGDLS, CDR2 YYNGEE, per germline. Trimming pared 1 base from V and 4 bases from J, leaving 5 bases between.

The V and J genes are TRBV5-4 and TRBJ2-5; D gene unclear. Germline-derived CDR1 and CDR2 are SGHNT and YYREEE (reference sequence). The V end was cut by 0 bases, the J end by 1 base, with 7 bases between. The CDR3 has 14 residues. CDR3 nucleotides: TGTGCCAGCAGCTTGGCCCAGGCCCAAGAGACCCAGTACTTC. Protein sequence: CASSLAQAQETQYF. Supplemented by reference TRBV5-4 and TRBJ2-5, the full variable domain reads ETGVTQSPTHLIKTRGQQVTLRCSSQSGHNTVSWYQQALGQGPQFIFQYYREEENGRGNFPPRFSGLQFPNYSSELNVNALELDDSALYLCASSLAQAQETQYFGPGTRLLVL.

This clonotype was found a few times. The chain couples TRBV7-3 to TRBJ2-1, with D possibly matching TRBD1 (7 bases). The germline CDR1 and CDR2 sequences are SGHTA and FQGTGA. V lost 4 bases and J lost 7, with 20 bases in between. The CDR3 is 16 amino acids. The chain's CDR3 is CASSSKQGSGGNEQFF. CDR3 nucleotides: TGTGCCAGCAGCTCAAAACAGGGCTCAGGGGGGAATGAGCAGTTCTTC.

CDR3 DNA: TGTGCCAGCGGCCCTAGCGGTTACAATGAGCAGTTCTTC. Protein sequence: CASGPSGYNEQFF. V usage is TRBV6-1 and J usage is TRBJ2-1; TRBD2 agrees at 7 bases. The CDR3 spans 13 residues. Germline CDR1 reads MNHNS; CDR2 reads SASEGT. V dropped 8 bases and J dropped 4; count of bases not matched to a gene: 5.

The rearrangement joins TRBV28 to TRBJ2-1; no clear D. The CDR3 extends over 14 amino acids. V dropped 3 bases and J dropped 5 bases, with 11 bases sitting between them. Germline V gene sequence: CDR1 MDHEN, CDR2 SYDVKM. Written as DNA, the CDR3 is TGTGCCAGCAGTTTTGCCATATTCGACAATGAGCAGTTCTTC. Its translation is CASSFAIFDNEQFF.

This clonotype was recorded at least ten times. CDR3 loop: CASSRPKTGELFF. For the CDR3, the DNA is TGTGCCAGCAGCCGGCCTAAAACCGGGGAGCTGTTTTTT. The chain has TRBV3-1 and TRBJ2-2, with D hard to call. Germline loops: CDR1 LGHDT, CDR2 YNNKEL (reference sequence). CDR3 length: 13 amino acids. V was pared by 4 bases and J by 5 bases, with 8 bases between.

The V call is TRBV7-3, the J call TRBJ1-1, with 9 bases that match TRBD1. Trimming took 0 bases from V and 0 from J; bases not matched to a gene: 8. This CDR3 has 18 amino acids. Looked up from germline, CDR1 is SGHTA and CDR2 is FQGTGA. CDR3 nucleotide sequence: TGTGCCAGCAGCTTAACGACCGGGACAGGGTCGGTGAACACTGAAGCTTTCTTT. Translated, it gives CASSLTTGTGSVNTEAFF. The complete variable domain, with remaining parts taken from reference TRBV7-3 and TRBJ1-1, reads GAGVSQTPSNKVTEKGKYVELRCDPISGHTALYWYRQSLGQGPEFLIYFQGTGAADDSGLPNDRFFAVRPEGSVSTLKIQRTERGDSAVYLCASSLTTGTGSVNTEAFFGQGTRLTVV.

The chain links TRBV7-2 to TRBJ2-7; no clear D. Trimming shortened V by 5 bases and J by 4 bases, and 15 bases separated the two germline ends. The germline gives CDR1 SGHTA, CDR2 FQGNSA. This CDR3 is built from 14 residues. DNA for the CDR3: TGTGCCAGCAGCCTCGACCCTTCGAGGTACGAGCAGTACTTC. This sequence encodes CASSLDPSRYEQYF.

There are many counts of this clonotype. The chain employs TRBV2 and TRBJ2-5; 9 bases align to TRBD1. The germline V gene encodes CDR1 SNHLY and CDR2 FYNNEI. J was trimmed by 5 bases and V by 6 bases; bases with no gene match: 7. This CDR3 comprises 14 residues. The CDR3 nucleotides read TGTGCCAGCAGCGGACAGGGGATGGGGGAGACCCAGTACTTC. Translation gives CASSGQGMGETQYF.

The chain carries TRBV5-1 and TRBJ2-7; TRBD1 aligns across 9 bases. This CDR3 spans 16 amino acids. V shed 4 bases and J 5 bases; nucleotides not matched to a gene: 13. CDR1 is SGHRS and CDR2 is YFSETQ in the germline V gene. In DNA form, the CDR3 reads TGCGCCAGCAGCGTTCCCGGGACAGGGCCGAAGGACGAGCAGTACTTC. This codes for CASSVPGTGPKDEQYF.

This clonotype occurred a few times. The chain combines TRBV20-1 with TRBJ1-6, with D perhaps TRBD1 (5 bases). Germline CDR1 is DFQATT and CDR2 is SNEGSKA (reference sequence). CDR3 length: 15 amino acids. Trimming removed 2 bases at V and 7 bases at J, with 15 bases between. DNA of the CDR3: TGCAGTGCTAGAATGCCGGGACCAGCCAATTCACCCCTCCACTTT. Translating it yields CSARMPGPANSPLHF.

The V call is TRBV21-1, the J call TRBJ2-7; the DNA was not compared with TRBD1, the D call given in the table. TRBV21-1 corresponds to a pseudogene. There are 16 residues in the CDR3. CDR3 DNA sequence: TGTGCCAGCAGCAAAGAGGACAGACACAAATCCTACGAGCAGTACTTC. This encodes CASSKEDRHKSYEQYF.

This rearrangement joins TRBV4-2 to TRBJ2-7; D remains unclear. CDR3 length: 14 residues. Germline lookup yields CDR1 LGHNA and CDR2 YNFKEQ. V was cut by 4 bases and J by 5 bases, with 15 bases left in between. This CDR3 is CASSPTTPVHEQYF. The CDR3 DNA reads TGTGCCAGCAGCCCCACCACTCCCGTCCACGAGCAGTACTTC.

The CDR3: CASRTEQAGEQYF. Written as DNA, the CDR3 is TGTGCCAGCAGAACGGAGCAGGCGGGGGAGCAGTACTTC. The chain carries TRBV28 and TRBJ2-7; D perhaps matches TRBD2 (6 bases). Trimming cost V 6 bases and J 7 bases, with 16 bases left between them. The CDR3 is made up of 13 amino acids. CDR1 MDHEN and CDR2 SYDVKM come from the germline V gene.

J is TRBJ2-2 and V is TRBV5-1; a possible D gene is TRBD1 (6 bases). V was pared by 3 bases and J by 4 bases, with 13 bases between. This CDR3 comprises 15 residues. Germline loops: CDR1 SGHRS, CDR2 YFSETQ. The CDR3 region is CASSSLQGSTGELFF. In DNA form, the CDR3 reads TGCGCCAGCAGCTCACTACAGGGTTCCACCGGGGAGCTGTTTTTT.

This clonotype was seen a few times. The chain recombines TRBV20-1 with TRBJ2-3; a weak D match, TRBD2 (7 bases). The CDR3 totals 15 residues. The V gene's germline CDR1 is DFQATT and CDR2 SNEGSKA (reference sequence). Trimming shortened V by 0 bases and J by 3 bases, and 13 bases separated the two germline ends. This CDR3 reads CSARDPRGGTDTQYF. Here the CDR3 DNA reads TGCAGTGCTAGAGATCCTAGGGGGGGGACAGATACGCAGTATTTT.

This clonotype has only one observation. The CDR3: CASSWIQGRNTEAFF. In DNA, the CDR3 is TGCGCCAGCAGCTGGATACAGGGGCGGAACACTGAAGCTTTCTTT. The V gene is TRBV5-1, the J gene TRBJ1-1; TRBD1 matches at 7 bases. Germline V lookup: CDR1 SGHRS, CDR2 YFSETQ. Trimming at V came to 3 bases and at J to 1 base, leaving 6 bases not matched to a gene. This CDR3 has 15 residues.

In this sample, this clonotype turned up a few times. The chain has TRBV5-4 and TRBJ2-2, with 8 bases that match TRBD1. CDR1 is SGHNT, CDR2 YYREEE, per germline (reference sequence). There are 16 residues in the CDR3. J gave up 0 bases and V 2 bases, and 3 bases lay outside the gene matches. The DNA of the CDR3 is TGTGCCAGCAGCTTACGGACAGGGACGAACACCGGGGAGCTGTTTTTT. Its translation: CASSLRTGTNTGELFF.

This clonotype was recorded a few times. V gene TRBV6-2 or TRBV6-3 combines with J gene TRBJ1-2; D is ambiguous. CDR3 length: 14 amino acids. From germline, CDR1 is MNHEY and CDR2 SVGEGT. V was clipped by 2 bases and J by 5 bases, with 12 bases between them. The CDR3: CASSYGGGIYGYTF. DNA for the CDR3: TGTGCCAGCAGTTACGGTGGAGGAATTTATGGCTACACCTTC.